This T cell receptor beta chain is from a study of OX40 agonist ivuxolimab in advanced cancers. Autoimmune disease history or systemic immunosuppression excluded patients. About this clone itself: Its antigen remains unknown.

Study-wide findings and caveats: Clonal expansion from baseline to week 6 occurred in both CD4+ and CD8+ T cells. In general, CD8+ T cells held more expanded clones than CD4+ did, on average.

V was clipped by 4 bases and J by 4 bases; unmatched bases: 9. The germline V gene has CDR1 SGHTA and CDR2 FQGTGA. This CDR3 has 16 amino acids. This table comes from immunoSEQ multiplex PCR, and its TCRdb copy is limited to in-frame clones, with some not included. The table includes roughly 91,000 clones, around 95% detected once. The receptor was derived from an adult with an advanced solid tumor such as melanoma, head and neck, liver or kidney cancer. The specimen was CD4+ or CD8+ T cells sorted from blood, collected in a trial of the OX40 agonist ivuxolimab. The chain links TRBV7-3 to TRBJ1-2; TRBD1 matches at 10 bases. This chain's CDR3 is CASSSSRDRGFYGYTF. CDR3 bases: TGTGCCAGCAGCTCAAGCCGGGACAGGGGTTTCTATGGCTACACCTTC.